This T cell receptor beta chain comes out of a study of cytomegalovirus exposure and HLA in healthy donors. Both 60 Vbeta primers and 13 Jbeta primers went into the PCR. The data were produced by immunoSEQ multiplex PCR, yet TCRdb's version contains in-frame clones alone and is incomplete. Of roughly 93,000 clones listed, 76% are singletons. V was trimmed by 0 bases and J by 3 bases, leaving 14 bases between them. Germline CDR1 and CDR2: MGHRA and YSYEKL. The CDR3 has 16 residues. Material for sequencing was PBMCs. The TCR was taken from a man in his forties in good health and CMV-seronegative. The chain joins TRBV4-1 to TRBJ1-1, with D maybe TRBD1 (5 bases). Written as DNA, the CDR3 is TGCGCCAGCAGCCAAGAAGCCGGGGGTTGGGACACTGAAGCTTTCTTT. Encoded protein: CASSQEAGGWDTEAFF.